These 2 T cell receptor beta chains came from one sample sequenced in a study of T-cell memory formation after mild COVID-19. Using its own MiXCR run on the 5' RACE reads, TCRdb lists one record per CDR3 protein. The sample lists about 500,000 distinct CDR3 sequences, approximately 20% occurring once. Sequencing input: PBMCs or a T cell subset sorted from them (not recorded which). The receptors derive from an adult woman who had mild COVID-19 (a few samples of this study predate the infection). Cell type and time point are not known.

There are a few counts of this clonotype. This CDR3 is CASSLGEAEAFF. The CDR3, as DNA: TGTGCCAGCAGTTTAGGGGAGGCTGAAGCTTTCTTT. The chain combines TRBV12-3 or TRBV12-4 with TRBJ1-1, with D uncertain. The CDR3 loop spans 12 amino acids. The V end lost 1 base, the J end lost 6 bases, and 6 bases lay between the germline ends.

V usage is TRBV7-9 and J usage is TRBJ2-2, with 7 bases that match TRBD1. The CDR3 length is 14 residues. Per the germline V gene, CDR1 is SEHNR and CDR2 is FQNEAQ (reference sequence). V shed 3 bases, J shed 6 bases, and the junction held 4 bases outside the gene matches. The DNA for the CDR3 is TGTGCCAGCAGCTTCGACAGGGTGGCCGGGGAGCTGTTTTTT. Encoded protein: CASSFDRVAGELFF.